This T cell receptor (beta chain) was sequenced during a study of blood T cell repertoires in COVID-19. Study-level information: Material from acute and convalescent COVID-19 was sourced from the United States, Italy and Spain. T cells, B-cell-depleted T cells, or PBMCs provided the cDNA or gDNA that served as material.

Per the original data handling: It was from reference gene primer amplification that nucleated cell counts were estimated. TCRdb's table, derived via immunoSEQ multiplex PCR, lists solely in-frame clones and lacks some. D and trimming were read from the DNA, whereas the V and J calls and clone size are those reported in that table. Of tens of thousands of clones listed, about 89% were seen once; the top ten hold less than 5%. The sequenced material came from peripheral blood. The sequence derives from a man aged 50 to 60 with active or convalescent COVID-19.

This CDR3 reads CASKGDMHTGELFF. CDR3 sequence (DNA): TGTGCCAGCAAGGGAGACATGCACACCGGGGAGCTGTTTTTT. The V and J genes are TRBV7-6 and TRBJ2-2; possible D gene TRBD2, 5 bases. This CDR3 region has 14 residues. Looked up from germline, CDR1 is SGHVS and CDR2 is FNYEAQ. V was clipped by 7 bases and J by 3 bases, with 12 bases between them.